These 19 T cell receptor beta chains came from one sample sequenced in a study of CD4 T cells in relation to SARS-CoV-2 and coronaviruses. Their antigen targets remain unknown. Before the COVID-19 pandemic, during about 2010-2019, CD4+ T cells were taken from unexposed donors. The cells were cultured for about 10 days before CD4+ T cells were isolated. Repertoires were generated with immunoSEQ multiplex PCR, while TCRdb's copy carries only in-frame clones and drops some. The data contain 20,000 to 25,000 clones, 66% of them seen just once; the ten biggest clones take up 9.5% to 11%. Sequenced input: CD4+ T cells from PBMCs, cultured in vitro. The origin of the receptors is a human donor in good health.

This chain uses TRBV11-2 with TRBJ1-2, with 8 bases aligning to TRBD1. CDR1 is SGHAT, CDR2 FQNNGV, per germline. Germline trimming cut 3 bases from V and 3 bases from J; bases unmatched to any gene: 3. This CDR3 is 14 amino acids long. The CDR3 nucleotides are TGTGCCAGCAGCTTGGACAGGGTTGACTATGGCTACACCTTC. It encodes CASSLDRVDYGYTF.

V is TRBV18 and J is TRBJ1-1, with D unresolved. This CDR3 is 15 amino acids long. Deletions cut 2 bases from V and 1 base from J, with 11 bases between. Germline values: CDR1 KGHSH, CDR2 LQKENI. CDR3 residues: CASSPARGSNTEAFF. The CDR3 DNA reads as TGTGCCAGCTCACCAGCGAGAGGGTCGAACACTGAAGCTTTCTTT.

This clone was seen only a few times. V is TRBV7-9 and J is TRBJ2-5; tentatively, D is TRBD1 or TRBD2 (6 bases each). Germline V gene data show CDR1 as SEHNR and CDR2 as FQNEAQ (reference sequence). This CDR3 contains 13 residues. V was shortened by 5 bases and J by 5 bases, with 12 bases between the two germline ends. The CDR3 DNA sequence: TGTGCCAGCAGCCAGGGGAGGTGGGAGACCCAGTACTTC. Translation: CASSQGRWETQYF.

This chain joins TRBV18 and TRBJ1-3; a weak D match, TRBD1 (6 bases). Germline V gene lookup returns CDR1 KGHSH and CDR2 LQKENI. V was pared by 3 bases and J by 0 bases, with 12 bases between. This CDR3 region has 16 residues. For the CDR3, the DNA is TGTGCCAGCTCACCTAATCCAGGGGACTCTGGAAACACCATATATTTT. It encodes CASSPNPGDSGNTIYF.

This clone was counted a few times. The V gene is TRBV12-5, the J gene TRBJ1-3, with 8 bases aligning to TRBD1. The CDR3 runs to 15 residues. V shed 2 bases, J shed 4 bases, and the junction held 4 bases outside the gene matches. Germline V gene sequence: CDR1 LGHNT, CDR2 FRNRAP. CDR3 DNA: TGTGCTAGTGGTTTGCAGGGGGCGTTAGGAAACACCATATATTTT. Its protein product is CASGLQGALGNTIYF.

This chain connects TRBV11-3 to TRBJ2-3; 7 bases align to TRBD2. CDR1 and CDR2 (germline): SGHNT, YENEEA. Trimming cost V 4 bases and J 4 bases; bases outside gene matches: 8. The CDR3 is made up of 15 amino acids. In DNA, the CDR3 is TGTGCCAGCAGCTATAGCGGGCGGGGCTCAGATACGCAGTATTTT. Its translation is CASSYSGRGSDTQYF.

The rearrangement joins TRBV5-1 to TRBJ2-3, with 11 bases that match TRBD2. The CDR3 totals 18 residues. J gave up 1 base and V 4 bases, and 11 bases lay outside the gene matches. Germline V gives CDR1 SGHRS, CDR2 YFSETQ. The CDR3, as DNA: TGCGCCAGCAGCCGGACGGGACTAGCGGTTCCCCGCACAGATACGCAGTATTTT. It specifies CASSRTGLAVPRTDTQYF.

J is TRBJ1-2 and V is TRBV23-1; the match to TRBD1 covers 9 bases. TRBV23-1 is placed among ORFs of uncertain function. The CDR3 is made up of 14 amino acids. J gave up 2 bases and V 4 bases, and 2 bases lay outside the gene matches. CDR3 nucleotide sequence: TGCGCCAGCAGTCCGGGACAGGGCAACTATGGCTACACCTTC. It translates to CASSPGQGNYGYTF.

This chain links TRBV13 with TRBJ1-6; 11 bases agree with TRBD1. Germline V CDR1 and CDR2: PRHDT, FYEKMQ (reference sequence). J gave up 9 bases and V 6 bases, and 7 bases lay outside the gene matches. The CDR3 runs to 15 residues. The DNA of the CDR3 is TGTGCCAGCAGTTTGGGACAGGGGGAGGGTTCACCCCTCCACTTT. Protein sequence: CASSLGQGEGSPLHF.

CDR3 in DNA: TGCAGCGTTGCCCTGACGAAGGCCGACTACACCTTC. This sequence encodes CSVALTKADYTF. The rearrangement joins TRBV29-1 to TRBJ1-2; no reliable D call. The CDR3 has 12 amino acids. Germline V gives CDR1 SQVTM, CDR2 ANQGSEA. Trimming removed 4 bases at V and 10 bases at J, with 16 bases between.

This sequence joins TRBV5-4 and TRBJ2-5; 10 nucleotides line up with TRBD2. Germline loops: CDR1 SGHNT, CDR2 YYREEE (reference sequence). V shed 0 bases and J 2 bases; nucleotides not matched to a gene: 1. The CDR3 consists of 15 residues. In DNA form, the CDR3 reads TGTGCCAGCAGCTTGGTTAGCGGGGGGCAAGAGACCCAGTACTTC. Translating it yields CASSLVSGGQETQYF.

This clone was found a few times. CDR3 sequence: CATQDNSYEQYF. The CDR3 nucleotides are TGCGCCACCCAGGACAACTCATACGAGCAGTACTTC. V gene TRBV10-1 combines with J gene TRBJ2-7; weak D call: TRBD1 (5 bases). The V end was cut by 10 bases, the J end by 4 bases, with 14 bases between. This CDR3 has 12 residues. Per germline, CDR1 WNHNN and CDR2 SYGVQD (reference sequence).

This clone has a handful of counts. The chain links TRBV10-3 to TRBJ2-6, with 9 bases matching TRBD1. V lost 0 bases, J lost 0 bases, and 3 bases stayed unmatched. The CDR3 is made up of 18 amino acids. Looked up from germline, CDR1 is ENHRY and CDR2 is SYGVKD. The CDR3 here is CAISESGTGSSGANVLTF. DNA for the CDR3: TGTGCCATCAGTGAGTCTGGGACAGGGTCCTCTGGGGCCAACGTCCTGACTTTC.

The rearrangement links TRBV9 to TRBJ1-2; maybe TRBD1 (5 bases). CDR3 length: 14 amino acids. The germline V gene has CDR1 SGDLS and CDR2 YYNGEE. V was trimmed by 3 bases and J by 5 bases, leaving 14 bases between them. The CDR3 loop reads CASSGMGQTYGYTF. In DNA form, the CDR3 reads TGTGCCAGCAGCGGTATGGGGCAGACATATGGCTACACCTTC. Full variable domain (outside the CDR3, taken from reference TRBV9 and TRBJ1-2): DSGVTQTPKHLITATGQRVTLRCSPRSGDLSVYWYQQSLDQGLQFLIQYYNGEERAKGNILERFSAQQFPDLHSELNLSSLELGDSALYFCASSGMGQTYGYTFGSGTRLTVV.

V gene TRBV18 combines with J gene TRBJ2-3; a possible D gene is TRBD2 (5 bases). This CDR3 spans 14 amino acids. The germline V and J ends were trimmed by 3 bases and 1 base, with 8 bases remaining between them. CDR1 and CDR2 from the germline V gene are KGHSH and LQKENI. In DNA, the CDR3 is TGTGCCAGCTCACCCGAGGGAGGCACAGATACGCAGTATTTT. This encodes CASSPEGGTDTQYF. Variable domain in full (rest from reference TRBV18 and TRBJ2-3): NAGVMQNPRHLVRRRGQEARLRCSPMKGHSHVYWYRQLPEEGLKFMVYLQKENIIDESGMPKERFSAEFPKEGPSILRIQQVVRGDSAAYFCASSPEGGTDTQYFGPGTRLTVL.

The rearrangement links TRBV7-6 to TRBJ2-3; D is possibly TRBD1 (6 bases). The CDR3 totals 14 residues. V was clipped by 6 bases and J by 5 bases, with 15 bases between them. CDR1 is SGHVS, CDR2 FNYEAQ, per germline. The CDR3 is CASSTDIGGDTQYF. CDR3 DNA: TGTGCCAGCAGTACGGATATAGGGGGAGATACGCAGTATTTT.

The chain has TRBV5-6 and TRBJ2-1; D is unresolved. This CDR3 has 14 residues. The V end was cut by 3 bases, the J end by 9 bases, with 16 bases between. CDR1 and CDR2 (germline): SGHDT, YYEEEE. In DNA, the CDR3 is TGTGCCAGCAGCTCAGGACGCCCGGAACGTGAGCAGTTCTTC. This gives the protein CASSSGRPEREQFF.

The chain has TRBV7-2 and TRBJ1-1; D gene unclear. Germline CDR1 is SGHTA and CDR2 is FQGNSA. Trimming shortened V by 6 bases and J by 1 base, and 12 bases separated the two germline ends. The CDR3 sequence is 14 residues long. The CDR3 region has the DNA TGTGCCAGCAGTTCCGGACTGAGGAACACTGAAGCTTTCTTT. Its protein is CASSSGLRNTEAFF.

The V and J genes are TRBV7-9 and TRBJ1-2; the D gene is possibly TRBD1 (5 bases). V gave up 5 bases and J gave up 4 bases, with 17 bases separating them. Germline V CDR1 and CDR2: SEHNR, FQNEAQ (reference sequence). The CDR3 is made up of 15 amino acids. The CDR3 reads CASSPRDGLFYGYTF. The CDR3 nucleotides read TGTGCCAGCAGCCCCAGGGACGGACTCTTCTATGGCTACACCTTC.